This passage covers 8 T cell receptor beta chains from one sample sequenced in a study of T cells in Graves' hyperthyroidism and ophthalmopathy. RNA transcripts were the template for amplifying TCR beta CDR3 regions. The HTBI primer set was used in a first-round RT-PCR of the TCR CDR3. TCRdb independently ran MiXCR on the multiplex PCR reads; one entry per CDR3 protein. The table has some 510,000 distinct CDR3 sequences, about 45% seen once. The sample was peripheral blood or thyroid tissue (not recorded which). These receptors were collected from a woman in her late teens or twenties with Graves' hyperthyroidism.

In regard to this clonotype: A junction end diverges from the germline sequence, so it may reflect a read error. The J gene is TRBJ2-7, the V gene TRBV29-1, with D perhaps matching TRBD1 (6 bases). CDR1 and CDR2 from the germline V gene are SQVTM and ANQGSEA. The CDR3 covers 15 residues. For the CDR3, the DNA is TGCAGCGTGGAAGGGTTGGGGGACACCTTCTACGAGCAGTACTTC. Amino acid sequence: CSVEGLGDTFYEQYF.

The chain uses TRBV29-1 and TRBJ2-2; 9 nucleotides line up with TRBD2. This CDR3 spans 14 amino acids. V lost 4 bases, J lost 6 bases, and 6 bases stayed unmatched. CDR1 and CDR2 from the germline V gene are SQVTM and ANQGSEA. The CDR3 region has the DNA TGCAGCGTTGCGCCTAGCGGGAATCCCGGGGAGCTGTTTTTT. Its protein is CSVAPSGNPGELFF.

The chain recombines TRBV5-1 with TRBJ1-5, with 7 nucleotides matching TRBD1. Germline V gene sequence: CDR1 SGHRS, CDR2 YFSETQ. After removal of 1 base from V and 2 bases from J, the junction contained 3 bases not matched to a gene. The CDR3 is 15 residues long. This CDR3 is CASSLTGAGNQPQHF. CDR3 sequence (DNA): TGCGCCAGCAGCTTGACAGGGGCCGGCAATCAGCCCCAGCATTTT.

The chain joins TRBV11-1 to TRBJ1-4; 8 bases match TRBD1. V lost 5 bases and J lost 0; bases outside the gene matches: 5. Germline loops: CDR1 SGHAT, CDR2 FQDESV (reference sequence). The length of the CDR3 is 16 residues. The CDR3 sequence: CASSARTGSTNEKLFF. The CDR3 nucleotides are TGTGCCAGCAGCGCCAGGACAGGGTCAACTAATGAAAAACTGTTTTTT.

This clonotype has a single count. This chain uses TRBV6-5 with TRBJ1-1; tentatively, D is TRBD1 (5 bases). The CDR3 runs to 12 residues. From germline, CDR1 is MNHEY and CDR2 SVGAGI. V gave up 7 bases and J gave up 11 bases, with 17 bases separating them. CDR3 protein: CASITSGAAAFF. The CDR3 bases are TGTGCCAGCATTACCTCTGGGGCAGCGGCTTTCTTT.

This chain links TRBV2 with TRBJ2-2; the D gene is possibly TRBD1 (5 bases). The J call may be faulty, since TRBJ1-4 better matches the DNA end. Per germline, CDR1 SNHLY and CDR2 FYNNEI. There are 14 residues in the CDR3. For the CDR3, the DNA is TGTGCCAGCAGTTACATTAGGGGTGCGGAAAAACTGTTTTTT. This gives the protein CASSYIRGAEKLFF.

This clonotype occurred a few times. The chain employs TRBV19 and TRBJ1-5, with TRBD1 matching 7 bases. Germline loops: CDR1 LNHDA, CDR2 SQIVND (reference sequence). J lost 4 bases, V lost 9 bases, and 9 bases had no gene match. This CDR3 comprises 14 residues. As DNA, the CDR3 is TGTGCCAGCTCACGGGACAGCCCTAATCAGCCCCAGCATTTT. Its protein is CASSRDSPNQPQHF.

V usage is TRBV25-1 and J usage is TRBJ1-4, with 8 bases fitting TRBD1. J gave up 13 bases and V 7 bases, and 5 bases lay outside the gene matches. The CDR3 has 11 amino acids. The germline CDR1 and CDR2 sequences are MGHDK and SYGVNS. The CDR3 here is CASTGQGGLFF. CDR3 nucleotides: TGTGCCAGCACCGGACAGGGTGGACTGTTTTTT.